This record covers a single TCR beta chain. A much larger clone lies a single base off, so this may be a read error. The entry originates in a study of blood T cells in healthy people across ages. This CDR3 spans 15 amino acids. Germline-derived CDR1 and CDR2 are MDHEN and SYDVKM. The ends lost 7 bases at V and 13 bases at J; junction bases unmatched: 18. With a J-beta primer mix and a sample-barcoded 5' primer, a second PCR ran 7 to 11 cycles. TCRdb re-called the 5' RACE reads with MiXCR, one entry per CDR3 protein. The sample has 790,000 or so distinct CDR3 sequences, 35% to 50% seen once. Those donating, healthy Caucasian individuals from Russia, were aged roughly 6 to 100. Each sample used at least 6 million PBMCs. Extraction yielded at least 5 micrograms of total RNA per sample.

The rearrangement uses TRBV28 and TRBJ2-4, with 8 bases fitting TRBD1. Sequenced: blood. The source of this sequence is an older man in good health. The CDR3 sequence is CASKKPTGGTYGQYF. The DNA of the CDR3 is TGTGCCAGCAAAAAACCAACAGGGGGAACCTACGGGCAGTACTTC.